A single TCR beta chain is shown here with its context. Original methodology: Reference gene primer amplification gave nucleated cell count estimates. Here immunoSEQ multiplex PCR was the method, and the copy in TCRdb shows in-frame clones only, minus some. V and J calls and clone size follow that table, whereas D and trimming were derived from the DNA. The sample has roughly 200,000 clones; approximately 81% are singletons. The CDR3 totals 14 residues. Trimming pared 2 bases from V and 8 bases from J, leaving 10 bases between. CDR1 is MRHNA and CDR2 is SNTAGT in the germline V gene. The sample is drawn from a study of blood T cell repertoires in COVID-19. On the study more broadly: Samples representing acute and convalescent COVID-19 were sourced from the United States, Italy and Spain. Nucleic acid was either cDNA or gDNA, and it came from T cells, B-cell-depleted T cells, or PBMCs.

The TCR was taken from a person aged 70 to 85 with COVID-19, enrolled during active disease. The chain has TRBV6-4 and TRBJ1-6, with D possibly matching TRBD1 (6 bases). Sequenced sample: peripheral blood. CDR3 loop: CASSDRGMDSPLHF. DNA for the CDR3: TGTGCCAGCAGTGACAGGGGGATGGATTCACCCCTCCACTTT.